The 21 T cell receptor beta chains below come from one sample, sequenced in a study of cytomegalovirus exposure and HLA in healthy donors. The PCR was carried out with 60 Vbeta primers and 13 Jbeta primers. Here immunoSEQ multiplex PCR was the method, and the copy in TCRdb shows in-frame clones only, minus some. The repertoire holds 75,000 to 100,000 clones, 60% to 75% seen once, with 2.5% to 3.5% in the top ten. Sequencing was done on a sample of PBMCs. The receptors stem from a man in his fifties or sixties in good health and CMV-seronegative.

DNA of the CDR3: TGTGCCAGTAGAAACCGGGGACAGGGAATCGCGAACACCGGGGAGCTGTTTTTT. This sequence encodes CASRNRGQGIANTGELFF. The V and J genes are TRBV19 and TRBJ2-2, with 9 positions matching TRBD1. The V gene end was trimmed by 6 bases and the J gene end by 0 bases; junction bases not matched to a gene: 11. The CDR3 consists of 18 residues. Germline CDR1 and CDR2: LNHDA and SQIVND (reference sequence).

The chain links TRBV19 to TRBJ2-5; perhaps TRBD1 as D (5 bases). The V end lost 1 base, the J end lost 11 bases, and 8 bases lay between the germline ends. Germline V gene sequence: CDR1 LNHDA, CDR2 SQIVND (reference sequence). CDR3 length: 11 residues. CDR3 residues: CASSIGRQQYF. DNA of the CDR3: TGTGCCAGTAGTATAGGTCGACAGCAGTACTTC.

The table lists this clone with a few counts. The chain couples TRBV28 to TRBJ2-7; 7 bases align to TRBD2. The germline V gene encodes CDR1 MDHEN and CDR2 SYDVKM. Trimming cost V 8 bases and J 3 bases; bases outside gene matches: 1. This CDR3 contains 11 residues. CDR3 residues: CASGGGYEQYF. The CDR3 region has the DNA TGTGCCAGCGGGGGGGGCTACGAGCAGTACTTC.

This clone came up once. The rearrangement links TRBV5-6 to TRBJ2-7; D ambiguous. Trimming took off 9 bases at V and 2 bases at J, with 18 bases between the two ends. The germline V gene encodes CDR1 SGHDT and CDR2 YYEEEE. The CDR3 runs to 14 residues. CDR3 nucleotides: TGTGCCACCACCGCGGCTAGAAATCCCTACGAGCAGTACTTC. Its protein product is CATTAARNPYEQYF. The variable domain in full, completed from reference TRBV5-6 and TRBJ2-7, reads DAGVTQSPTHLIKTRGQQVTLRCSPKSGHDTVSWYQQALGQGPQFIFQYYEEEERQRGNFPDRFSGHQFPNYSSELNVNALLLGDSALYLCATTAARNPYEQYFGPGTRLTVT.

This clone was recorded a few times. The V gene is TRBV7-9, the J gene TRBJ1-2; D unresolved. Germline CDR1 reads SEHNR; CDR2 reads FQNEAQ (reference sequence). The length of the CDR3 is 14 residues. The ends were cut back, 7 bases at V and 0 bases at J, with 12 bases in the middle. The CDR3 bases are TGTGCCAGCACCCGCGACATCTCTAACTATGGCTACACCTTC. Its protein product is CASTRDISNYGYTF.

V and J are TRBV9 and TRBJ2-7, with D unclear. The germline V gene encodes CDR1 SGDLS and CDR2 YYNGEE. The CDR3 extends over 14 amino acids. Trimming cost V 2 bases and J 2 bases, with 11 bases left between them. The CDR3 coding sequence is TGTGCCAGCAGCGTGGTTGGCACTACCTACGAGCAGTACTTC. This encodes CASSVVGTTYEQYF.

The rearrangement uses TRBV18 and TRBJ2-1, with 7 bases lining up with TRBD1. CDR3 length equals 13 residues. Germline lookup yields CDR1 KGHSH and CDR2 LQKENI. Germline trimming cut 3 bases from V and 10 bases from J; bases unmatched to any gene: 6. CDR3 DNA: TGTGCCAGCTCACCCACCCGACAGGGAGAGCAGTTCTTC. Residues: CASSPTRQGEQFF. Full variable domain (outside the CDR3, taken from reference TRBV18 and TRBJ2-1): NAGVMQNPRHLVRRRGQEARLRCSPMKGHSHVYWYRQLPEEGLKFMVYLQKENIIDESGMPKERFSAEFPKEGPSILRIQQVVRGDSAAYFCASSPTRQGEQFFGPGTRLTVL.

This clone came up a few times. This chain's CDR3 is CASSSETGKQPQHF. As DNA, the CDR3 is TGTGCCAGCAGCTCAGAGACAGGGAAACAGCCCCAGCATTTT. The chain combines TRBV11-2 with TRBJ1-5, with 7 positions matching TRBD1. Germline lookup yields CDR1 SGHAT and CDR2 FQNNGV. This CDR3 is 14 amino acids long. The trim removed 4 bases at V and 7 bases at J, leaving 7 bases unmatched.

V usage is TRBV11-3 and J usage is TRBJ2-1; the D is unclear. The V and J ends lost 1 base and 0 bases respectively, with 13 bases between them. Germline V gene lookup returns CDR1 SGHNT and CDR2 YENEEA. The length of the CDR3 is 17 residues. The CDR3 reads CASSLVPLRSSYNEQFF. In DNA form, the CDR3 reads TGTGCCAGCAGCTTAGTACCCCTCAGAAGCTCCTACAATGAGCAGTTCTTC.

The chain carries TRBV2 and TRBJ1-2; D is perhaps TRBD1 (6 bases). The germline V gene has CDR1 SNHLY and CDR2 FYNNEI. Deletions cut 9 bases from V and 7 bases from J, with 15 bases between. The CDR3 is 12 amino acids. CDR3 DNA: TGTGCCAGAGCAGGGGTTTTGGGTGGCTACACCTTC. This encodes CARAGVLGGYTF.

This clone appeared a few times. This chain joins TRBV5-4 and TRBJ2-3, with 12 bases that match TRBD2. Germline V lookup: CDR1 SGHNT, CDR2 YYREEE (reference sequence). J gave up 7 bases and V 3 bases, and 6 bases lay outside the gene matches. The CDR3 sequence is 15 residues long. CDR3 bases: TGTGCCAGCAGCTCCGGGACTAGCGGGCAACATACGCAGTATTTT. Translated: CASSSGTSGQHTQYF.

The DNA for the CDR3 is TGTGCCAGCAGCCAAGCAGGTAGCGGGAGGGCCCCTGAGCAGTTCTTC. Translation gives CASSQAGSGRAPEQFF. The rearrangement uses TRBV4-2 and TRBJ2-1; 11 bases align to TRBD2. The CDR3 length is 16 residues. Germline V CDR1 and CDR2: LGHNA, YNFKEQ. J gave up 9 bases and V 1 base, and 8 bases lay outside the gene matches.

This chain joins TRBV4-1 and TRBJ1-1; the match to TRBD1 covers 7 bases. V lost 1 base, J lost 0 bases, and 8 bases stayed unmatched. The CDR3 loop spans 17 amino acids. Germline CDR1 and CDR2: MGHRA and YSYEKL. The CDR3 DNA reads TGCGCCAGCAGCCAAGTTCATAAGAGGGGGCTGAACACTGAAGCTTTCTTT. Its protein is CASSQVHKRGLNTEAFF.

CDR3 amino acids: CAWSRQGAYYEQYF. In DNA form, the CDR3 reads TGTGCCTGGAGCAGACAGGGGGCCTACTACGAGCAGTACTTC. This sequence joins TRBV30 and TRBJ2-7; 10 nucleotides agree with TRBD1. V shed 3 bases and J 3 bases; nucleotides not matched to a gene: 5. The germline V gene encodes CDR1 GTSNPN and CDR2 SVGIG (reference sequence). The CDR3 is 14 amino acids.

The J gene is TRBJ2-7, the V gene TRBV7-3, with 8 bases aligning to TRBD1. The CDR3 runs 14 residues. With V trimmed by 1 base and J by 4 bases, 3 bases remained unmatched. The germline gives CDR1 SGHTA, CDR2 FQGTGA. The CDR3 here is CASSLSGTGYEQYF. The DNA of the CDR3 is TGTGCCAGCAGCTTAAGCGGGACAGGATACGAGCAGTACTTC.

The chain uses TRBV27 and TRBJ2-2, with 14 bases matching TRBD2. This CDR3 region has 21 residues. CDR1 MNHEY and CDR2 SMNVEV come from the germline V gene (reference sequence). J was trimmed by 3 bases and V by 5 bases; bases with no gene match: 17. CDR3 sequence (DNA): TGTGCCAGCAGTCTTTGGAGAACCGGGACTAGCGGGAGTACGGACACCGGGGAGCTGTTTTTT. Its translation: CASSLWRTGTSGSTDTGELFF.

This chain links TRBV2 with TRBJ1-1; D is unresolved. Germline V gene sequence: CDR1 SNHLY, CDR2 FYNNEI. The CDR3 runs 13 residues. With 4 bases removed from V and 4 bases from J, the gap between germline ends came to 10 bases. CDR3 sequence: CASSVNGFTEAFF. DNA of the CDR3: TGTGCCAGCAGTGTGAACGGGTTCACTGAAGCTTTCTTT.

The V gene is TRBV15, the J gene TRBJ2-7, with 9 bases identical to TRBD2. The CDR3 runs 15 residues. J lost 6 bases, V lost 0 bases, and 6 bases had no gene match. From germline, CDR1 is LNHNV and CDR2 YYDKDF (reference sequence). DNA of the CDR3: TGTGCCACCAGCAGAGATCTAGCGGGAAGCGGCGAGCAGTACTTC. It specifies CATSRDLAGSGEQYF.

This clone has more than one count but fewer than ten. CDR3 sequence: CASRRQANSPLHF. The CDR3 DNA follows: TGTGCCAGCAGACGTCAGGCTAATTCACCCCTCCACTTT. This chain joins TRBV28 and TRBJ1-6; no definite D call. The CDR3 has 13 amino acids. V lost 6 bases to trimming and J lost 6 bases, with 9 bases between them. In germline, CDR1 is MDHEN, CDR2 SYDVKM.

The chain combines TRBV19 with TRBJ2-1; D perhaps matches TRBD2 (5 bases). CDR1 and CDR2 from the germline V gene are LNHDA and SQIVND (reference sequence). CDR3 size: 14 residues. Between the trimmed V and J ends, which lost 9 bases and 3 bases, there was a span of 15 bases. In DNA, the CDR3 is TGTGCCAGCCTACGGACGGGAAACTACAATGAGCAGTTCTTC. Translating it yields CASLRTGNYNEQFF.

This chain links TRBV7-9 with TRBJ1-3; TRBD1 agrees at 10 bases. This CDR3 comprises 15 residues. J gave up 1 base and V 6 bases, and 3 bases lay outside the gene matches. The germline V gene encodes CDR1 SEHNR and CDR2 FQNEAQ (reference sequence). The CDR3 is CASSDRGLSGNTIYF. In nucleotides, the CDR3 is TGTGCCAGCAGTGACAGGGGGCTTTCTGGAAACACCATATATTTT.